Shown below are 26 T cell receptor beta chains from a single sample sequenced in a study of T cells in Graves' hyperthyroidism and ophthalmopathy. The investigators amplified TCR beta CDR3 regions from RNA transcripts. Researchers ran a first-round RT-PCR on the TCR CDR3 using the HTBI primer set. In TCRdb, the multiplex PCR reads were re-called with MiXCR into one record per CDR3 protein. The table shows 500,000 to 600,000 distinct CDR3 sequences, with 16% occurring only once. Source material: blood. The receptor set was obtained from a woman under 30 with Graves' hyperthyroidism.

This clonotype was seen ten or more times. The chain couples TRBV10-1 to TRBJ2-5; no clear D. Trimming left V 3 bases short and J 1 base short, with 6 bases between. Germline CDR1 is WNHNN and CDR2 is SYGVQD (reference sequence). This CDR3 is built from 13 residues. CDR3 protein: CASSEGSQETQYF. The CDR3 bases are TGCGCCAGCAGTGAAGGATCCCAAGAGACCCAGTACTTC.

This rearrangement joins TRBV5-4 to TRBJ1-1; no reliable D call. The CDR3 has 13 amino acids. Germline CDR1 is SGHNT and CDR2 is YYREEE (reference sequence). V was trimmed by 2 bases and J by 10 bases, leaving 15 bases between them. CDR3 sequence: CASSFGQQELAFF. In DNA form, the CDR3 reads TGTGCCAGCAGCTTCGGGCAGCAAGAGTTAGCTTTCTTT.

The V and J genes are TRBV12-3 or TRBV12-4 and TRBJ2-1; TRBD2 matches 13 bases. The CDR3 spans 16 residues. V lost 4 bases to trimming and J lost 6 bases; unmatched junction nucleotides: 6. The DNA for the CDR3 is TGTGCCAGCAGTTCCCCTACTAGCGGGGGGGTCAATGAGCAGTTCTTC. Its protein product is CASSSPTSGGVNEQFF.

This clonotype was picked up a small number of times. The chain carries TRBV7-6 and TRBJ2-7, with 10 positions matching TRBD1. Germline loops: CDR1 SGHVS, CDR2 FNYEAQ. Trimming cost V 1 base and J 1 base; bases outside gene matches: 4. The CDR3 has 16 residues. This chain's CDR3 is CASSLEGTGVSYEQYF. As DNA, the CDR3 is TGTGCCAGCAGCTTAGAGGGGACAGGGGTGTCCTACGAGCAGTACTTC.

This clonotype was seen a handful of times. The genes are TRBV29-1 and TRBJ2-5; D gene unclear. Trimming removed 1 base from V and 10 bases from J, with 16 bases in between. Germline CDR1 SQVTM, CDR2 ANQGSEA. The CDR3 extends over 13 amino acids. The CDR3 reads CSVEVGDQQIQYF. CDR3 nucleotides: TGCAGCGTTGAAGTCGGTGATCAGCAAATCCAGTACTTC.

This clonotype was picked up many times. The J gene is TRBJ1-2, the V gene TRBV27, with D possibly being TRBD1 (5 bases). This CDR3 is built from 15 residues. Trimming removed 7 bases at V and 5 bases at J, with 20 bases between. CDR1 and CDR2 from the germline V gene are MNHEY and SMNVEV (reference sequence). In nucleotides, the CDR3 is TGTGCCAGCACCCCATTGGGGGGGACGGTTTATGGCTACACCTTC. Amino acids: CASTPLGGTVYGYTF.

V and J are TRBV10-3 and TRBJ1-1; tentative D call: TRBD1 (6 bases). There are 14 residues in the CDR3. The germline CDR1 and CDR2 sequences are ENHRY and SYGVKD. Trimming shortened V by 11 bases and J by 3 bases, and 19 bases separated the two germline ends. The CDR3 DNA sequence: TGTGCCGTCGGGCAAAGGGGGGCTGACACTGAAGCTTTCTTT. Amino acids: CAVGQRGADTEAFF.

The chain carries TRBV20-1 and TRBJ1-2; D might be TRBD1 (5 bases). V lost 3 bases to trimming and J lost 4 bases, with 9 bases between them. The CDR3 has 12 residues. Germline CDR1 DFQATT, CDR2 SNEGSKA (reference sequence). This CDR3 is CSASRTLYGYTF. The CDR3 DNA reads TGCAGTGCTAGTAGGACACTCTATGGCTACACCTTC.

The gene calls are TRBV6-2 or TRBV6-3 and TRBJ2-5; D may be TRBD1 (8 bases). The CDR3 covers 20 residues. Germline-derived CDR1 and CDR2 are MNHEY and SVGEGT. V shed 3 bases and J shed 4 bases, with 30 bases lying between them. As DNA, the CDR3 is TGTGCCAGCAGTTATCCGATTCCCCCCATCGACAGGGGAGGGTCAGAGACCCAGTACTTC. Encoded protein: CASSYPIPPIDRGGSETQYF.

This clonotype has more than one count but fewer than ten. The chain uses TRBV28 and TRBJ2-2; D remains unclear. CDR1 MDHEN and CDR2 SYDVKM come from the germline V gene. The CDR3 contains 15 residues. V was shortened by 3 bases and J by 3 bases, with 11 bases between the two germline ends. CDR3 residues: CASSLGIGDTGELFF. The CDR3 nucleotides read TGTGCCAGCAGTTTGGGCATTGGGGACACCGGGGAGCTGTTTTTT.

This chain uses TRBV5-1 with TRBJ1-2, with a tentative D call TRBD1 (6 bases). Germline loops: CDR1 SGHRS, CDR2 YFSETQ. CDR3 size: 15 residues. Trimming took 0 bases from V and 1 from J, leaving 10 bases between them. The CDR3 sequence: CASSLVGQSNYGYTF. The CDR3, as DNA: TGCGCCAGCAGCTTGGTAGGACAGAGTAACTATGGCTACACCTTC.

This clonotype showed up just a few times. The chain has TRBV28 and TRBJ2-1; tentatively, D is TRBD1 (5 bases). Germline V lookup: CDR1 MDHEN, CDR2 SYDVKM. The V end was cut by 5 bases, the J end by 9 bases, with 11 bases between. The CDR3 extends over 12 amino acids. CDR3: CASSEQVREQFF. For the CDR3, the DNA is TGTGCCAGCAGTGAACAGGTCCGTGAGCAGTTCTTC.

This chain connects TRBV15 to TRBJ1-2, with 7 positions matching TRBD1. The ends lost 0 bases at V and 4 bases at J; junction bases unmatched: 11. CDR1 LNHNV and CDR2 YYDKDF come from the germline V gene (reference sequence). CDR3 length equals 17 residues. CDR3 residues: CATSREQGTVFRYGYTF. The CDR3 bases are TGTGCCACCAGCAGAGAGCAGGGGACAGTGTTTCGCTATGGCTACACCTTC.

As regards this clonotype: A junction boundary mismatches the germline segment, possibly from a read error. The rearrangement uses TRBV7-7 and TRBJ2-5; TRBD1 or TRBD2 may be the D gene (5 bases each). The CDR3 loop spans 16 amino acids. CDR1 and CDR2 (germline): SSHAT, FNYEAQ (reference sequence). The chain's CDR3 is CASSLAFSGMGETQYF. The CDR3 nucleotides read TGTGCTAGCAGCTTAGCGTTTTCAGGGATGGGCGAGACCCAGTACTTC.

This clonotype has a handful of counts. The chain carries TRBV6-2 or TRBV6-3 and TRBJ2-2; D ambiguous. The CDR3 consists of 14 residues. The germline V gene encodes CDR1 MNHEY and CDR2 SVGEGT. Between the trimmed V and J ends, which lost 0 bases and 2 bases, there was a span of 4 bases. The CDR3 sequence: CASSYSYNTGELFF. The CDR3, as DNA: TGTGCCAGCAGTTACTCTTACAACACCGGGGAGCTGTTTTTT.

This clonotype was seen at least ten times. The rearrangement links TRBV20-1 to TRBJ2-7; 9 nucleotides align to TRBD2. Trimming at V came to 6 bases and at J to 6 bases, leaving 12 bases not matched to a gene. CDR1 and CDR2 (germline): DFQATT, SNEGSKA (reference sequence). The CDR3 sequence is 14 residues long. CDR3 loop: CSAMRGTSLGEQYF. The CDR3 nucleotides read TGCAGTGCGATGAGGGGGACTAGCCTTGGCGAGCAGTACTTC.

The rearrangement links TRBV2 to TRBJ2-5, with 8 nucleotides matching TRBD2. The CDR3 loop spans 15 amino acids. The V gene's germline CDR1 is SNHLY and CDR2 FYNNEI. Losses at the gene ends were 6 bases for V and 4 bases for J; bases not matched to a gene: 10. For the CDR3, the DNA is TGTGCCAGCAGCCCCCAGGGACTAGAGGGAGAGACCCAGTACTTC. This sequence encodes CASSPQGLEGETQYF.

The chain uses TRBV18 and TRBJ1-6; tentative D call: TRBD1 (5 bases). V lost 3 bases and J 6 bases, leaving 12 bases between the germline ends. This CDR3 is 15 amino acids long. Per the germline V gene, CDR1 is KGHSH and CDR2 is LQKENI. CDR3 in DNA: TGTGCCAGCTCACCCGGGCAGGGACCTAATTCACCCCTCCACTTT. Residues: CASSPGQGPNSPLHF.

This clonotype was found a few times. The chain employs TRBV20-1 and TRBJ2-2; 10 bases match TRBD2. V trimming: 3 bases; J trimming: 7 bases; junction bases outside the gene matches: 5. The CDR3 length is 14 residues. Germline V gene data show CDR1 as DFQATT and CDR2 as SNEGSKA (reference sequence). The DNA for the CDR3 is TGCAGTGCTAGTCCTAGCGGGAGCAGCGGGGAGCTGTTTTTT. It encodes CSASPSGSSGELFF.

The table lists this clonotype with many counts. The V call is TRBV7-2, the J call TRBJ1-2; possibly TRBD1 for D (5 bases). Trimming left V 3 bases short and J 6 bases short, with 23 bases between. Looked up from germline, CDR1 is SGHTA and CDR2 is FQGNSA. This CDR3 has 17 amino acids. As DNA, the CDR3 is TGTGCCAGCAGCTTTTGGGGTGCAAGGAGGGGTAGCGATGGCTACACCTTC. Its protein product is CASSFWGARRGSDGYTF.

This clonotype was recorded at least ten times. The chain links TRBV30 to TRBJ1-5; no definite D call. Trimming left V 0 bases short and J 4 bases short, with 7 bases between. This CDR3 is built from 13 residues. From germline, CDR1 is GTSNPN and CDR2 SVGIG (reference sequence). CDR3 amino acids: CAWSVQSNQPQHF. The CDR3 DNA reads as TGTGCCTGGAGTGTTCAGTCTAATCAGCCCCAGCATTTT.

The gene calls are TRBV24-1 and TRBJ2-1; D gene ambiguous. CDR1 is KGHDR, CDR2 SFDVKD, per germline. The CDR3 is 11 residues long. V lost 4 bases to trimming and J lost 8 bases, with 5 bases between them. The CDR3 sequence is CATSELYEQFF. CDR3 DNA: TGTGCCACCAGTGAGCTCTATGAGCAGTTCTTC.

This clonotype was counted ten times or more. The rearrangement uses TRBV11-3 and TRBJ2-1; TRBD2 might be the D (5 bases). The length of the CDR3 is 14 residues. Per the germline V gene, CDR1 is SGHNT and CDR2 is YENEEA. The V end lost 1 base, the J end lost 6 bases, and 10 bases lay between the germline ends. CDR3 nucleotide sequence: TGTGCCAGCAGCTTAGGGGGAGTGGGCAATGAGCAGTTCTTC. It is translated as CASSLGGVGNEQFF.

This clonotype turned up a few times. The genes are TRBV5-4 and TRBJ2-3; D remains ambiguous. Trimming removed 5 bases from V and 0 bases from J, with 10 bases in between. This CDR3 comprises 14 residues. Germline lookup yields CDR1 SGHNT and CDR2 YYREEE (reference sequence). CDR3 DNA: TGTGCCAGCAGTAGTGAAACTAGCACAGATACGCAGTATTTT. Protein product: CASSSETSTDTQYF.

The chain couples TRBV3-1 to TRBJ1-6; no reliable D call. This CDR3 is 13 amino acids long. Trimming pared 3 bases from V and 4 bases from J, leaving 4 bases between. Germline CDR1 reads LGHDT; CDR2 reads YNNKEL (reference sequence). The CDR3 region has the DNA TGTGCCAGCAGCCAGCAGTATAATTCACCCCTCCACTTT. Its protein is CASSQQYNSPLHF.

The chain recombines TRBV4-1 with TRBJ1-2; D uncertain. The CDR3 spans 15 residues. Germline V CDR1 and CDR2: MGHRA, YSYEKL. V was trimmed by 1 base and J by 2 bases, leaving 11 bases between them. CDR3 nucleotide sequence: TGCGCCAGCAGCCAAGGGCCGGGTTCCAACTATGGCTACACCTTC. Translated: CASSQGPGSNYGYTF.